These 32 T cell receptor beta chains were sequenced from one sample in a study of blood T cell repertoires in COVID-19. Profiling relied on immunoSEQ multiplex PCR, and the TCRdb table lists in-frame clones only, not all of them. The sample records approximately 250,000 clones, 70% to 85% being singletons. Sequenced input: peripheral blood. All receptors derive from a man aged 35-49 years who had recovered from COVID-19.

The V call is TRBV6-2 or TRBV6-3, the J call TRBJ2-1, with 10 bases aligning to TRBD2. CDR1 and CDR2 (germline): MNHEY, SVGEGT. The CDR3 extends over 17 amino acids. V trimming: 0 bases; J trimming: 3 bases; junction bases outside the gene matches: 5. The CDR3 region is CASSYSGGLADYNEQFF. CDR3 DNA sequence: TGTGCCAGCAGTTACTCGGGAGGACTAGCGGACTACAATGAGCAGTTCTTC.

There are a few counts of this clone. V and J are TRBV7-9 and TRBJ2-7, with D possibly matching TRBD1 (6 bases). The CDR3 is 14 amino acids. Trimming pared 3 bases from V and 2 bases from J, leaving 11 bases between. Germline CDR1 SEHNR, CDR2 FQNEAQ (reference sequence). The CDR3 DNA reads as TGTGCCAGCAGCTTCTGGGACAACCCCTACGAGCAGTACTTC. Its translation is CASSFWDNPYEQYF. The full variable domain, completed using reference TRBV7-9 and TRBJ2-7, is DTGVSQNPRHKITKRGQNVTFRCDPISEHNRLYWYRQTLGQGPEFLTYFQNEAQLEKSRLLSDRFSAERPKGSFSTLEIQRTEQGDSAMYLCASSFWDNPYEQYFGPGTRLTVT.

V usage is TRBV4-1 and J usage is TRBJ2-4; the D gene is possibly TRBD1 (5 bases). Germline CDR1 is MGHRA and CDR2 is YSYEKL. The CDR3 totals 15 residues. Trimming cost V 7 bases and J 4 bases, with 17 bases left between them. The CDR3 protein is CASTPGQSLKNIQYF. In nucleotides, the CDR3 is TGCGCCAGCACCCCAGGACAAAGTCTAAAAAACATTCAGTACTTC.

This clone has just one count. The chain combines TRBV5-4 with TRBJ2-1; 7 bases are a match to TRBD1. The CDR3 sequence is 14 residues long. Trimming cost V 3 bases and J 6 bases; bases outside gene matches: 6. CDR1 is SGHNT and CDR2 is YYREEE in the germline V gene (reference sequence). In DNA, the CDR3 is TGTGCCAGCAGCTCGAGGACAGGTGGCAATGAGCAGTTCTTC. It yields the protein CASSSRTGGNEQFF.

This clone showed up just once. The chain has TRBV7-2 and TRBJ2-7; D is possibly TRBD2 (7 bases). From germline, CDR1 is SGHTA and CDR2 FQGNSA. The CDR3 covers 15 residues. Between the trimmed V and J ends, which lost 5 bases and 1 base, there was a span of 15 bases. CDR3 loop: CASSTGRTASYEQYF. In nucleotides, the CDR3 is TGTGCCAGCAGCACCGGGAGGACAGCATCCTACGAGCAGTACTTC.

V gene TRBV4-1 combines with J gene TRBJ2-7; a weak D match, TRBD1 (6 bases). Germline V gene sequence: CDR1 MGHRA, CDR2 YSYEKL. Deletions cut 0 bases from V and 3 bases from J, with 12 bases between. This CDR3 comprises 15 residues. CDR3 sequence (DNA): TGCGCCAGCAGCCAAGATGACAGGCCTTACTACGAGCAGTACTTC. Residues: CASSQDDRPYYEQYF.

This clone was observed a single time. This chain uses TRBV2 with TRBJ1-5, with D possibly being TRBD1 (6 bases). Per the germline V gene, CDR1 is SNHLY and CDR2 is FYNNEI. The V and J ends lost 6 bases and 6 bases respectively, with 15 bases between them. The CDR3 extends over 14 amino acids. This CDR3 is CASSAQGGGQPQHF. The CDR3 nucleotides read TGTGCCAGCAGCGCACAGGGCGGGGGTCAGCCCCAGCATTTT. The variable domain in full, completed from reference TRBV2 and TRBJ1-5, reads EPEVTQTPSHQVTQMGQEVILRCVPISNHLYFYWYRQILGQKVEFLVSFYNNEISEKSEIFDDQFSVERPDGSNFTLKIRSTKLEDSAMYFCASSAQGGGQPQHFGDGTRLSIL.

This clone appeared once. V is TRBV6-5 and J is TRBJ1-5, with D tentatively TRBD1 (6 bases). The CDR3 has 14 amino acids. The germline V and J ends were trimmed by 6 bases and 4 bases, with 13 bases remaining between them. Germline V gene data show CDR1 as MNHEY and CDR2 as SVGAGI. The CDR3 loop reads CASRLRGLNQPQHF. For the CDR3, the DNA is TGTGCCAGCAGACTCAGGGGATTGAATCAGCCCCAGCATTTT.

J is TRBJ2-7 and V is TRBV7-2; a possible D gene is TRBD1 (5 bases). CDR1 SGHTA and CDR2 FQGNSA come from the germline V gene. This CDR3 is 15 amino acids long. V shed 3 bases and J shed 4 bases, with 16 bases lying between them. CDR3 coding DNA: TGTGCCAGCAGCTTTAGTAGGGGCCGAACTTACGAGCAGTACTTC. Translating gives CASSFSRGRTYEQYF.

This clone has only a few counts. The chain has TRBV7-2 and TRBJ1-3, with D possibly TRBD1 on 5 matching bases. V lost 5 bases to trimming and J lost 0 bases, with 8 bases between them. From germline, CDR1 is SGHTA and CDR2 FQGNSA. The CDR3 totals 14 residues. Here the CDR3 reads CASSPGGSGNTIYF. The CDR3 bases are TGTGCCAGCAGCCCGGGGGGCTCTGGAAACACCATATATTTT.

The gene calls are TRBV7-2 and TRBJ2-3, with 9 bases fitting TRBD2. The germline CDR1 and CDR2 sequences are SGHTA and FQGNSA. J gave up 2 bases and V 5 bases, and 8 bases lay outside the gene matches. The CDR3 contains 16 residues. The CDR3 coding sequence is TGTGCCAGCAGCCCGTATAGCGGGGGCTACACAGATACGCAGTATTTT. This encodes CASSPYSGGYTDTQYF.

The genes are TRBV7-9 and TRBJ2-1; tentatively, D is TRBD1 (6 bases). V shed 4 bases and J shed 0 bases, with 10 bases lying between them. Per germline, CDR1 SEHNR and CDR2 FQNEAQ (reference sequence). CDR3 length: 15 residues. CDR3 bases: TGTGCCAGCAGCTCTGACAGGCACTCCTACAATGAGCAGTTCTTC. Translation gives CASSSDRHSYNEQFF.

In regard to this clone: A junction boundary mismatches the germline segment, possibly from a read error. The V call is TRBV5-1, the J call TRBJ2-1; 8 nucleotides agree with TRBD2. CDR3 size: 14 residues. Per the germline V gene, CDR1 is SGHRS and CDR2 is YFSETQ. The CDR3 protein is CVSSGMTSANEQFF. CDR3 DNA sequence: TGCGTCAGCAGCGGGATGACTAGCGCAAATGAGCAGTTCTTC.

This sequence joins TRBV6-5 and TRBJ1-4, with a possible D match to TRBD1 (6 bases). The V gene's germline CDR1 is MNHEY and CDR2 SVGAGI. Trimming took 5 bases from V and 4 from J, leaving 11 bases between them. The CDR3 runs 14 residues. CDR3 DNA: TGTGCCAGCAGTATCCGGGACAATAATGAAAAACTGTTTTTT. It encodes CASSIRDNNEKLFF.

The chain links TRBV9 to TRBJ2-3; D is ambiguous. V lost 4 bases and J 1 base, leaving 10 bases between the germline ends. The CDR3 sequence is 14 residues long. Germline V gene sequence: CDR1 SGDLS, CDR2 YYNGEE. CDR3 protein: CASSMIAGTDTQYF. CDR3 sequence (DNA): TGTGCCAGCAGCATGATAGCAGGCACAGATACGCAGTATTTT.

The gene calls are TRBV3-1 (or the pseudogene TRBV3-2) and TRBJ2-2; no clear D. Germline V CDR1 and CDR2: LGHDT, YNNKEL (reference sequence). This CDR3 region has 13 residues. With 8 bases removed from V and 0 bases from J, the gap between germline ends came to 7 bases. This CDR3 is CASLQSNTGELFF. The CDR3 region has the DNA TGTGCCAGCTTACAGTCGAACACCGGGGAGCTGTTTTTT.

V gene TRBV19 combines with J gene TRBJ1-2, with D possibly matching TRBD1 (6 bases). Germline CDR1 and CDR2: LNHDA and SQIVND (reference sequence). V was trimmed by 7 bases and J by 2 bases, leaving 11 bases between them. The CDR3 is 13 amino acids. The CDR3 sequence is CASNGGQNYGYTF. CDR3 nucleotide sequence: TGTGCCAGTAACGGTGGACAGAACTATGGCTACACCTTC.

This chain uses TRBV11-3 with TRBJ1-2; no clear D gene. Germline V gene data show CDR1 as SGHNT and CDR2 as YENEEA. V was trimmed by 5 bases and J by 6 bases, leaving 19 bases between them. The CDR3 is made up of 15 amino acids. CDR3 residues: CASSPINPTGDGYTF. As DNA, the CDR3 is TGTGCCAGCAGCCCTATTAACCCGACCGGGGATGGCTACACCTTC. Combining the CDR3 with reference TRBV11-3 and TRBJ1-2 gives the whole variable domain EAGVVQSPRYKIIEKKQPVAFWCNPISGHNTLYWYLQNLGQGPELLIRYENEEAVDDSQLPKDRFSAERLKGVDSTLKIQPAELGDSAVYLCASSPINPTGDGYTFGSGTRLTVV.

The chain couples TRBV5-6 to TRBJ2-1, with TRBD1 matching over 8 bases. With V trimmed by 4 bases and J by 16 bases, 13 bases remained unmatched. The V gene's germline CDR1 is SGHDT and CDR2 YYEEEE. This CDR3 region has 13 residues. The CDR3 DNA sequence: TGTGCCAGCAGCCGTCCGTTCGGGACAGGTTTTTTCTTC. Translation: CASSRPFGTGFFF.

The genes are TRBV10-1 and TRBJ2-7, with 8 bases lining up with TRBD2. The germline V gene has CDR1 WNHNN and CDR2 SYGVQD (reference sequence). The CDR3 covers 13 residues. V lost 2 bases to trimming and J lost 6 bases; unmatched junction nucleotides: 3. As DNA, the CDR3 is TGCGCCAGCAGTGAGCCTGCGGGAGGCGAGCAGTACTTC. The encoded protein is CASSEPAGGEQYF.

The chain joins TRBV5-1 to TRBJ1-1; the D gene is possibly TRBD1 (6 bases). The V and J ends lost 1 base and 4 bases respectively, with 11 bases between them. Germline-derived CDR1 and CDR2 are SGHRS and YFSETQ. The CDR3 runs 14 residues. The CDR3 is CASSLMGASTEAFF. The CDR3 DNA reads as TGCGCCAGCAGCTTGATGGGGGCGAGCACTGAAGCTTTCTTT. The full variable domain, rest sourced from reference TRBV5-1 and TRBJ1-1, is KAGVTQTPRYLIKTRGQQVTLSCSPISGHRSVSWYQQTPGQGLQFLFEYFSETQRNKGNFPGRFSGRQFSNSRSEMNVSTLELGDSALYLCASSLMGASTEAFFGQGTRLTVV.

The V and J genes are TRBV6-2 or TRBV6-3 and TRBJ1-2; maybe TRBD1 (6 bases). Germline assignment: CDR1 MNHEY and CDR2 SVGEGT. Trimming took off 0 bases at V and 4 bases at J, with 21 bases between the two ends. This CDR3 region has 18 residues. As DNA, the CDR3 is TGTGCCAGCAGTTACTCGATCATATCAGGGGAATATAGCTATGGCTACACCTTC. Residues: CASSYSIISGEYSYGYTF.

This clone appeared once. The chain combines TRBV15 with TRBJ2-7, with D maybe TRBD2 (5 bases). The CDR3 has 14 amino acids. Germline V gene sequence: CDR1 LNHNV, CDR2 YYDKDF (reference sequence). Trimming stripped 1 base from V and 7 bases from J, with 14 bases between. In DNA form, the CDR3 reads TGTGCCACCAGCAGAGGAGGGCAGGTACGGGAGCAGTACTTC. This translates into CATSRGGQVREQYF.

The chain is built from TRBV13 and TRBJ1-1; no clear D. Trimming removed 5 bases from V and 2 bases from J, with 12 bases in between. Germline CDR1 reads PRHDT; CDR2 reads FYEKMQ (reference sequence). This CDR3 has 14 amino acids. CDR3 amino acids: CASSPTTPNTEAFF. DNA for the CDR3: TGTGCCAGCAGCCCTACCACTCCTAACACTGAAGCTTTCTTT. The full variable domain, with the rest looked up from reference TRBV13 and TRBJ1-1, is AAGVIQSPRHLIKEKRETATLKCYPIPRHDTVYWYQQGPGQDPQFLISFYEKMQSDKGSIPDRFSAQQFSDYHSELNMSSLELGDSALYFCASSPTTPNTEAFFGQGTRLTVV.

This clone was counted once. This chain connects TRBV18 to TRBJ1-2; the match to TRBD1 covers 7 bases. The V and J ends lost 6 bases and 2 bases, in that order; junction bases with no gene match: 9. Germline loops: CDR1 KGHSH, CDR2 LQKENI. This CDR3 has 15 amino acids. The CDR3 here is CASSLNRGYNYGYTF. The CDR3 bases are TGTGCCAGCTCGCTCAACAGGGGATACAACTATGGCTACACCTTC.

V gene TRBV7-9 combines with J gene TRBJ1-1, with a possible D match to TRBD1 (6 bases). V lost 3 bases and J 5 bases, leaving 16 bases between the germline ends. The CDR3 is 15 residues long. Germline CDR1 is SEHNR and CDR2 is FQNEAQ (reference sequence). The CDR3 DNA reads TGTGCCAGCAGCTTCGCACACGGGGGGCGGACTGAAGCTTTCTTT. Translating it yields CASSFAHGGRTEAFF.

The sample holds many counts of this clone. Additional DNA sequences in this sample encode the identical CDR3. The chain links TRBV5-1 to TRBJ2-1, with 8 bases lining up with TRBD2. There are 15 residues in the CDR3. J was trimmed by 3 bases and V by 0 bases; bases with no gene match: 2. The germline V gene has CDR1 SGHRS and CDR2 YFSETQ. The CDR3 region has the DNA TGCGCCAGCAGCTTGGAGGCGGGGGGCTACAATGAGCAGTTCTTC. As protein: CASSLEAGGYNEQFF.

DNA of the CDR3: TGCGCCAGCAGCGAATACACACAGGGCCTGATCGGATACGAGCAGTACTTC. This translates into CASSEYTQGLIGYEQYF. V usage is TRBV4-3 and J usage is TRBJ2-7, with a weak D call TRBD1 (6 bases). Looked up from germline, CDR1 is LGHNA and CDR2 is YSLEER. V was pared by 5 bases and J by 4 bases, with 24 bases between. This CDR3 contains 17 residues.

A single count supports this clone. This sequence joins TRBV20-1 and TRBJ1-1, with TRBD1 as a possible D gene (6 bases). This CDR3 has 10 amino acids. CDR1 is DFQATT, CDR2 SNEGSKA, per germline (reference sequence). The CDR3 nucleotides read TGCGGGGGGGGCGACAGTGAAGCTTTCTTT. Protein sequence: CGGGDSEAFF.

The chain uses TRBV6-2 or TRBV6-3 and TRBJ1-6; no firm D call. The CDR3 is 14 residues long. Trimming stripped 7 bases from V and 5 bases from J, with 12 bases between. From germline, CDR1 is MNHEY and CDR2 SVGEGT. The CDR3 region is CASTPRRNNSPLHF. The CDR3 region has the DNA TGTGCCAGCACCCCCCGGCGGAATAATTCACCCCTCCACTTT.

The chain links TRBV5-4 to TRBJ1-2, with a weak D call TRBD1 (6 bases). CDR1 is SGHNT, CDR2 YYREEE, per germline (reference sequence). This CDR3 region has 14 residues. Trimming removed 3 bases at V and 5 bases at J, with 14 bases between. The CDR3 reads CASSSGTSEYGYTF. Here the CDR3 DNA reads TGTGCCAGCAGCTCCGGGACATCGGAATATGGCTACACCTTC.

This clone was seen a few times. Additional DNA sequences in this sample encode the identical CDR3. This chain's CDR3 is CASSSWDRGETQYF. In DNA, the CDR3 is TGTGCCAGCAGCTCATGGGACAGGGGAGAGACCCAGTACTTC. The chain couples TRBV7-9 to TRBJ2-5; 10 nucleotides line up with TRBD1. Germline V lookup: CDR1 SEHNR, CDR2 FQNEAQ (reference sequence). The CDR3 contains 14 residues. With 4 bases clipped from V and 4 bases from J, the junction kept 3 bases outside the gene matches.